Listed here are 29 T cell receptor beta chains from one sample, sequenced in a study of OX40 agonist ivuxolimab in advanced cancers. Library prep was done by the immunoSEQ multiplex PCR assay. Held by TCRdb, this immuneACCESS table contains in-frame sequences only and omits some clones. Under half of the omission traces to an unresolved V gene where checked; the cause of the rest is unknown. This sample lists approximately 57,000 clones; 75% to 85% were detected once. The ten largest clonotypes hold 2.5% to 3.5% of the sample. The specimen was CD4+ or CD8+ T cells sorted from blood, collected in a trial of the OX40 agonist ivuxolimab. These receptors were collected from an adult with an advanced solid tumor such as melanoma, head and neck, liver or kidney cancer.

This clone was counted at least ten times. The chain has TRBV29-1 and TRBJ2-3; 11 bases map to TRBD2. The CDR3 has 14 amino acids. Germline assignment: CDR1 SQVTM and CDR2 ANQGSEA. V was clipped by 6 bases and J by 6 bases; unmatched bases: 8. CDR3 DNA sequence: TGCAGCGTCGTGCTAGCGGGAGGCGCGGATACGCAGTATTTT. Protein: CSVVLAGGADTQYF.

The rearrangement uses TRBV7-8 and TRBJ2-7; no clear D gene. Germline CDR1 is SGHVS and CDR2 is FQNEAQ. The CDR3 has 14 residues. Between the trimmed V and J ends, which lost 1 base and 2 bases, there was a span of 9 bases. CDR3 nucleotide sequence: TGTGCCAGCAGCTTAGTGGCTGATGCCTACGAGCAGTACTTC. Translating it yields CASSLVADAYEQYF.

This chain connects TRBV2 to TRBJ2-7; D may correspond to TRBD1 or TRBD2 (5 bases each). V lost 0 bases and J 2 bases, leaving 20 bases between the germline ends. The CDR3 runs to 18 residues. The germline V gene encodes CDR1 SNHLY and CDR2 FYNNEI. The CDR3 spells CASSEADGFGPGPYEQYF. The CDR3 DNA follows: TGTGCCAGCAGTGAAGCGGACGGGTTTGGCCCGGGGCCCTACGAGCAGTACTTC.

This clone was recorded a few times. The chain combines TRBV6-1 with TRBJ1-3; 10 positions agree with TRBD1. With 3 bases clipped from V and 0 bases from J, the junction kept 2 bases outside the gene matches. Per germline, CDR1 MNHNS and CDR2 SASEGT. This CDR3 is built from 16 residues. CDR3 nucleotides: TGTGCCAGCAGTGAGACAGGGGGCCACTCTGGAAACACCATATATTTT. Translated: CASSETGGHSGNTIYF.

This clone was counted once. The rearrangement joins TRBV7-2 to TRBJ2-1; D perhaps matches TRBD2 (6 bases). Per the germline V gene, CDR1 is SGHTA and CDR2 is FQGNSA. This CDR3 region has 15 residues. Trimming shortened V by 6 bases and J by 8 bases, and 20 bases separated the two germline ends. The CDR3 here is CASRGPGPTGDEQFF. The CDR3 nucleotides read TGTGCCAGCAGGGGACCGGGACCCACGGGGGATGAGCAGTTCTTC.

V gene TRBV2 combines with J gene TRBJ2-7, with D perhaps TRBD1 (6 bases). Per the germline V gene, CDR1 is SNHLY and CDR2 is FYNNEI. The CDR3 length is 12 residues. Deletions cut 5 bases from V and 5 bases from J, with 10 bases between. The CDR3 sequence is CASSSQGNEQYF. In DNA, the CDR3 is TGTGCCAGCAGTTCACAGGGAAACGAGCAGTACTTC. The full variable domain, completed using reference TRBV2 and TRBJ2-7, is EPEVTQTPSHQVTQMGQEVILRCVPISNHLYFYWYRQILGQKVEFLVSFYNNEISEKSEIFDDQFSVERPDGSNFTLKIRSTKLEDSAMYFCASSSQGNEQYFGPGTRLTVT.

The sample holds many counts of this clone. The rearrangement uses TRBV5-1 and TRBJ2-3; D is perhaps TRBD2 (6 bases). Trimming stripped 4 bases from V and 1 base from J, with 13 bases between. The germline V gene encodes CDR1 SGHRS and CDR2 YFSETQ. This CDR3 contains 15 residues. The CDR3 loop is CASSLTRAGTDTQYF. CDR3 coding DNA: TGCGCCAGCAGCCTGACTAGAGCCGGCACAGATACGCAGTATTTT.

The V gene is TRBV28, the J gene TRBJ1-5; the D is unclear. Germline V lookup: CDR1 MDHEN, CDR2 SYDVKM. Trimming took off 8 bases at V and 1 base at J, with 6 bases between the two ends. This CDR3 has 12 residues. The DNA of the CDR3 is TGTGCCAGCGGGCAGAGCAATCAGCCCCAGCATTTT. It specifies CASGQSNQPQHF.

This rearrangement joins TRBV19 to TRBJ2-2; D not certain. CDR3 length: 14 residues. In germline, CDR1 is LNHDA, CDR2 SQIVND (reference sequence). Trimming removed 7 bases from V and 1 base from J, with 10 bases in between. The chain's CDR3 is CASTDTLNTGELFF. CDR3 coding DNA: TGTGCCAGTACCGATACACTGAACACCGGGGAGCTGTTTTTT. Variable domain in full (rest from reference TRBV19 and TRBJ2-2): DGGITQSPKYLFRKEGQNVTLSCEQNLNHDAMYWYRQDPGQGLRLIYYSQIVNDFQKGDIAEGYSVSREKKESFPLTVTSAQKNPTAFYLCASTDTLNTGELFFGEGSRLTVL.

This sequence joins TRBV6-5 and TRBJ2-7; 7 bases agree with TRBD1. The CDR3 extends over 14 amino acids. J was trimmed by 3 bases and V by 6 bases; bases with no gene match: 8. Germline CDR1 and CDR2: MNHEY and SVGAGI. The CDR3 DNA reads as TGTGCCAGCAGATCTACAGGGGTCCGCTACGAGCAGTACTTC. It yields the protein CASRSTGVRYEQYF.

V is TRBV30 and J is TRBJ2-3; D is unclear. This CDR3 has 11 amino acids. Trimming removed 2 bases from V and 7 bases from J, with 7 bases in between. Germline CDR1 and CDR2: GTSNPN and SVGIG (reference sequence). CDR3 amino acids: CAWSSGNTQYF. The CDR3, as DNA: TGTGCCTGGAGTTCTGGAAATACGCAGTATTTT.

V is TRBV2 and J is TRBJ1-5; D perhaps matches TRBD1 (5 bases). Germline V gives CDR1 SNHLY, CDR2 FYNNEI. The CDR3 extends over 14 amino acids. With 8 bases removed from V and 0 bases from J, the gap between germline ends came to 11 bases. CDR3 DNA sequence: TGTGCCAGCCAAGACAGCCATAGCAATCAGCCCCAGCATTTT. As protein: CASQDSHSNQPQHF.

The chain has TRBV11-2 and TRBJ2-7; maybe TRBD2 (6 bases). V shed 1 base and J shed 3 bases, with 13 bases lying between them. CDR1 is SGHAT and CDR2 is FQNNGV in the germline V gene. The CDR3 contains 15 residues. The CDR3 region has the DNA TGTGCCAGCAGCTTAGTTCTACGGGGGAGCTACGAGCAGTACTTC. The encoded protein is CASSLVLRGSYEQYF.

In its sample, this clone was seen once. The chain recombines TRBV19 with TRBJ1-2; D uncertain. Between the trimmed V and J ends, which lost 3 bases and 4 bases, there was a span of 15 bases. The CDR3 consists of 15 residues. Germline V gene lookup returns CDR1 LNHDA and CDR2 SQIVND (reference sequence). The CDR3 reads CASSMRAFNIYGYTF. In DNA, the CDR3 is TGTGCCAGTAGTATGAGGGCCTTCAATATCTATGGCTACACCTTC.

The chain links TRBV27 to TRBJ1-1, with 8 nucleotides matching TRBD1. Germline loops: CDR1 MNHEY, CDR2 SMNVEV (reference sequence). The CDR3 extends over 14 amino acids. Trimming at V came to 6 bases and at J to 1 base, leaving 4 bases not matched to a gene. CDR3 nucleotide sequence: TGTGCCAGCAGGAACAGGGGGAAGAACACTGAAGCTTTCTTT. It specifies CASRNRGKNTEAFF.

This clone was counted once. The chain uses TRBV19 and TRBJ1-3; D gene uncertain. Trimming left V 8 bases short and J 1 base short, with 18 bases between. Germline V gene data show CDR1 as LNHDA and CDR2 as SQIVND (reference sequence). The CDR3 is made up of 16 amino acids. Here the CDR3 reads CASWSPGLPSGNTIYF. The CDR3 DNA sequence: TGTGCCAGTTGGTCCCCAGGCCTACCTTCTGGAAACACCATATATTTT.

CDR3 sequence: CASSGKLAGGAYNEQFF. CDR3 DNA: TGTGCCAGCAGCGGGAAACTAGCGGGAGGTGCCTACAATGAGCAGTTCTTC. J is TRBJ2-1 and V is TRBV9; 12 bases line up with TRBD2. CDR3 size: 17 residues. CDR1 and CDR2 (germline): SGDLS, YYNGEE. V lost 3 bases to trimming and J lost 2 bases; unmatched junction nucleotides: 6.

The chain carries TRBV18 and TRBJ2-2; D is unresolved. This CDR3 is 12 amino acids long. The V gene's germline CDR1 is KGHSH and CDR2 LQKENI. The V end lost 4 bases, the J end lost 6 bases, and 6 bases lay between the germline ends. CDR3 in amino acids: CASSLGSGELFF. The CDR3 DNA sequence: TGTGCCAGCTCACTGGGCTCCGGGGAGCTGTTTTTT. The complete variable domain, with remaining parts taken from reference TRBV18 and TRBJ2-2, reads NAGVMQNPRHLVRRRGQEARLRCSPMKGHSHVYWYRQLPEEGLKFMVYLQKENIIDESGMPKERFSAEFPKEGPSILRIQQVVRGDSAAYFCASSLGSGELFFGEGSRLTVL.

This chain uses TRBV30 with TRBJ2-5; 9 nucleotides match TRBD2. The CDR3 extends over 13 amino acids. V lost 6 bases, J lost 2 bases, and 4 bases stayed unmatched. In germline, CDR1 is GTSNPN, CDR2 SVGIG (reference sequence). DNA for the CDR3: TGTGCCTGTCCAACTAGCGGGCAAGAGACCCAGTACTTC. It is translated as CACPTSGQETQYF.

The rearrangement uses TRBV5-4 and TRBJ1-1; maybe TRBD1 (6 bases). CDR1 SGHNT and CDR2 YYREEE come from the germline V gene (reference sequence). The CDR3 loop spans 16 amino acids. V was trimmed by 4 bases and J by 0 bases, leaving 16 bases between them. The CDR3 region is CASSPTGYLMNTEAFF. Written as DNA, the CDR3 is TGTGCCAGCAGCCCAACAGGGTACTTGATGAACACTGAAGCTTTCTTT.

This clone showed up just a few times. This sequence joins TRBV19 and TRBJ2-2; D not certain. This CDR3 is 15 amino acids long. The V end was cut by 1 base, the J end by 5 bases, with 11 bases between. CDR1 and CDR2 (germline): LNHDA, SQIVND (reference sequence). The CDR3 region has the DNA TGTGCCAGTAGTATAGGAAGGGTTGGGACCGGGGAGCTGTTTTTT. It is translated as CASSIGRVGTGELFF.

The chain recombines TRBV5-8 with TRBJ1-5; 10 bases line up with TRBD1. The CDR3 runs 16 residues. The trim removed 0 bases at V and 4 bases at J, leaving 4 bases unmatched. Germline assignment: CDR1 SGHTS and CDR2 YDEGEE. The CDR3 coding sequence is TGTGCCAGCAGCTTGGCCCCGGGACAGGGGAATCAGCCCCAGCATTTT. This translates into CASSLAPGQGNQPQHF.

The rearrangement uses TRBV6-1 and TRBJ1-5, with 9 positions matching TRBD1. The junction had 2 bases not matched to a gene; V was cut back by 5 bases and J by 0 bases. Looked up from germline, CDR1 is MNHNS and CDR2 is SASEGT. The CDR3 extends over 15 amino acids. The CDR3 bases are TGTGCCAGCAGTCCGGACAGGGGTAGCAATCAGCCCCAGCATTTT. Its translation is CASSPDRGSNQPQHF.

The J gene is TRBJ2-1, the V gene TRBV30; the match to TRBD2 covers 8 bases. This CDR3 is 15 amino acids long. Germline V gene data show CDR1 as GTSNPN and CDR2 as SVGIG (reference sequence). V lost 1 base and J lost 9; bases outside the gene matches: 11. This CDR3 is CAWSGAGVIRSEQFF. The CDR3 bases are TGTGCCTGGAGTGGAGCGGGAGTAATTCGTAGTGAGCAGTTCTTC.

The genes are TRBV7-2 and TRBJ2-5; 7 bases align to TRBD1. Trimming removed 0 bases from V and 1 base from J; junction bases left unmatched: 2. Germline V gives CDR1 SGHTA, CDR2 FQGNSA. The CDR3 is made up of 15 amino acids. CDR3 loop: CASSLARGLQETQYF. In DNA form, the CDR3 reads TGTGCCAGCAGCTTAGCAAGGGGGCTCCAAGAGACCCAGTACTTC.

V and J are TRBV5-1 and TRBJ1-2; D gene uncertain. V lost 1 base, J lost 8 bases, and 18 bases lay in between. The CDR3 contains 15 residues. CDR1 and CDR2 (germline): SGHRS, YFSETQ. CDR3 residues: CASSLKSTRMVGYTF. The CDR3 DNA is TGCGCCAGCAGCTTGAAATCAACCAGAATGGTAGGCTACACCTTC.

The gene calls are TRBV6-5 and TRBJ1-2; a weak D match, TRBD1 (5 bases). Germline lookup yields CDR1 MNHEY and CDR2 SVGAGI. Trimming took 5 bases from V and 3 from J, leaving 7 bases between them. The CDR3 length is 12 residues. In DNA form, the CDR3 reads TGTGCCAGCAGTGGCAGGGACTATGGCTACACCTTC. Its translation is CASSGRDYGYTF.

This sequence joins TRBV27 and TRBJ2-1; D is perhaps TRBD2 (6 bases). Germline CDR1 and CDR2: MNHEY and SMNVEV (reference sequence). There are 17 residues in the CDR3. Trimming pared 2 bases from V and 0 bases from J, leaving 14 bases between. The CDR3 reads CASSLALSGNSYNEQFF. CDR3 nucleotide sequence: TGTGCCAGCAGTTTAGCTCTTAGCGGAAACTCCTACAATGAGCAGTTCTTC.

The chain links TRBV27 to TRBJ1-4; TRBD1 aligns across 9 bases. CDR1 and CDR2 (germline): MNHEY, SMNVEV (reference sequence). The CDR3 is made up of 15 amino acids. With V trimmed by 5 bases and J by 5 bases, 6 bases remained unmatched. DNA for the CDR3: TGTGCCAGCAGTCGATTCGACAGGGGGAATGAAAAACTGTTTTTT. It codes for CASSRFDRGNEKLFF.